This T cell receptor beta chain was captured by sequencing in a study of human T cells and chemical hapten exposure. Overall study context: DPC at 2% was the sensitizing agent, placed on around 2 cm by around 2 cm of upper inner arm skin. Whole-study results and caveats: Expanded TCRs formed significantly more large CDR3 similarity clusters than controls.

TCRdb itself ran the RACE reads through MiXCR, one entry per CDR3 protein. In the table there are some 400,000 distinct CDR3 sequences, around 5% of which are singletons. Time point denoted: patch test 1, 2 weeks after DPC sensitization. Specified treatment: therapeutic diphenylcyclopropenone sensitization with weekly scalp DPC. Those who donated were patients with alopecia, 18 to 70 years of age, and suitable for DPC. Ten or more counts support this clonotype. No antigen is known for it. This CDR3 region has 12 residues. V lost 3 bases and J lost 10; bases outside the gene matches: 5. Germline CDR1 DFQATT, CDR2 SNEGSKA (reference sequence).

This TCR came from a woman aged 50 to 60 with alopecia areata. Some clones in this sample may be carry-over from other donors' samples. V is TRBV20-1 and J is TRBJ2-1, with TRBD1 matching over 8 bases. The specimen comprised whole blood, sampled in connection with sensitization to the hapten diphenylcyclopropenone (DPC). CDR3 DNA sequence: TGCAGTGCTAGCGTACAGGGGGGCGAGCAGTTCTTC. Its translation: CSASVQGGEQFF.